The 9 T cell receptor beta chains given below trace back to one sample, sequenced in a study of shared clonotypes between healthy human individuals. Using immunoSEQ multiplex PCR, the repertoire was profiled, and TCRdb retains in-frame clones only, with some absent. The sample records roughly 680,000 clones, about two thirds being singletons. Sequenced sample: memory CD4+ T cells sorted from blood. Stated subset: CD45RA-negative fraction. The receptors originated from a woman in her 30s in good health.

As to this clone: A much larger clone lies a single base off, so this may be a read error. The rearrangement joins TRBV5-6 to TRBJ2-7; D remains unclear. With 1 base removed from V and 3 bases from J, the gap between germline ends came to 2 bases. In germline, CDR1 is SGHDT, CDR2 YYEEEE. This CDR3 has 11 amino acids. The CDR3 coding sequence is TGTGCCAGCAGCTTGTACTACGAGCAGTACTTC. Translated: CASSLYYEQYF.

The rearrangement uses TRBV18 and TRBJ1-2; no clear D gene. Germline V CDR1 and CDR2: KGHSH, LQKENI. This CDR3 has 15 residues. Trimming removed 2 bases from V and 6 bases from J, with 16 bases in between. This chain's CDR3 is CASSPSIRTADGYTF. The CDR3 region has the DNA TGTGCCAGCTCACCAAGTATTAGGACTGCGGATGGCTACACCTTC.

The chain recombines TRBV27 with TRBJ2-3; no definite D call. CDR1 and CDR2 from the germline V gene are MNHEY and SMNVEV (reference sequence). Between the trimmed V and J ends, which lost 1 base and 3 bases, there was a span of 14 bases. The CDR3 length is 16 residues. The CDR3 coding sequence is TGTGCCAGCAGTTTATTTGTACCGATAAAAACAGATACGCAGTATTTT. This encodes CASSLFVPIKTDTQYF.

This clone was observed a single time. The chain couples TRBV5-4 to TRBJ1-2, with D maybe TRBD1 (6 bases). Germline V gene lookup returns CDR1 SGHNT and CDR2 YYREEE (reference sequence). The V end lost 4 bases, the J end lost 5 bases, and 18 bases lay between the germline ends. The CDR3 consists of 15 residues. CDR3 residues: CASSLGTSQPYGYTF. CDR3 DNA: TGTGCCAGCAGCCTCGGGACATCTCAACCATATGGCTACACCTTC.

This clone was recorded once. The rearrangement links TRBV27 to TRBJ2-7, with 10 bases identical to TRBD2. CDR3 length: 17 amino acids. V lost 4 bases and J lost 4; bases outside the gene matches: 13. Germline assignment: CDR1 MNHEY and CDR2 SMNVEV (reference sequence). The CDR3 coding sequence is TGTGCCAGCAGTTCACCGGGACTAGCGACACGTGGTTACGAGCAGTACTTC. Translation: CASSSPGLATRGYEQYF.

This clone was found a few times. The V and J genes are TRBV6-5 and TRBJ2-5; 11 positions agree with TRBD1. The CDR3 extends over 14 amino acids. Losses at the gene ends were 5 bases for V and 4 bases for J; bases not matched to a gene: 3. From germline, CDR1 is MNHEY and CDR2 SVGAGI. The CDR3 DNA follows: TGTGCCAGCAGTCGGGACAGGGGGTCAGAGACCCAGTACTTC. It yields the protein CASSRDRGSETQYF.

The V call is TRBV5-6, the J call TRBJ2-7; D is possibly TRBD1 (5 bases). Germline assignment: CDR1 SGHDT and CDR2 YYEEEE. The CDR3 contains 15 residues. V lost 1 base to trimming and J lost 5 bases, with 16 bases between them. The CDR3, as DNA: TGTGCCAGCAGCTTGATGGCAGGGATTGTCCACGAGCAGTACTTC. Protein sequence: CASSLMAGIVHEQYF.

This chain links TRBV7-9 with TRBJ2-5; tentative D call: TRBD1 (6 bases). Trimming took off 5 bases at V and 4 bases at J, with 14 bases between the two ends. The CDR3 covers 14 residues. CDR1 and CDR2 (germline): SEHNR, FQNEAQ (reference sequence). The CDR3 sequence is CASSRTTGSETQYF. CDR3 nucleotide sequence: TGTGCCAGCAGCCGCACCACAGGGTCAGAGACCCAGTACTTC. The complete variable domain, with remaining parts taken from reference TRBV7-9 and TRBJ2-5, reads DTGVSQNPRHKITKRGQNVTFRCDPISEHNRLYWYRQTLGQGPEFLTYFQNEAQLEKSRLLSDRFSAERPKGSFSTLEIQRTEQGDSAMYLCASSRTTGSETQYFGPGTRLLVL.

Note on this clone: At the DNA level, this CDR3 is encoded by other sequences in the same sample as well. The V and J genes are TRBV30 and TRBJ2-1; D uncertain. The CDR3 runs to 11 residues. Germline V gene sequence: CDR1 GTSNPN, CDR2 SVGIG (reference sequence). V dropped 0 bases and J dropped 7 bases, with 4 bases sitting between them. This CDR3 is CAWSVKNEQFF. For the CDR3, the DNA is TGTGCCTGGAGTGTAAAGAATGAGCAGTTCTTC.